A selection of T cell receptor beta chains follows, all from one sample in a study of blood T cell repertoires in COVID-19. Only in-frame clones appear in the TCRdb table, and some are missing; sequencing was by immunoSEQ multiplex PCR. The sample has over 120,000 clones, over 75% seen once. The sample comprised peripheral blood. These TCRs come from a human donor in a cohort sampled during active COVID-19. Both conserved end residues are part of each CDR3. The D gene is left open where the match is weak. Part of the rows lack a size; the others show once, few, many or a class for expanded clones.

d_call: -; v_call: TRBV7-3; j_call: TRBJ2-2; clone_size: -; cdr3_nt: TGTGCCAGCAGCCCACTCTTGAGCACCGGGGAGCTGTTTTTT; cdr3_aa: CASSPLLSTGELFF
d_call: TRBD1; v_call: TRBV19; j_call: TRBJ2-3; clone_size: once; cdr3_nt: TGTGCCAGTACCCCCGGCACCGGGACAGGGCCCACAGATACGCAGTATTTT; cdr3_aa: CASTPGTGTGPTDTQYF
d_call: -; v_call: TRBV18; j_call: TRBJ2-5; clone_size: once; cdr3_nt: TGTGCCAGCTCGTTGACTAGTCCAATTGGGACCCAGTACTTC; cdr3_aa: CASSLTSPIGTQYF
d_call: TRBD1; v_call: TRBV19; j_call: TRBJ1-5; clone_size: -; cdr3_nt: TGTGCCAGTAGTACGGACAGGCAGCAGCCCCAGCATTTT; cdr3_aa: CASSTDRQQPQHF
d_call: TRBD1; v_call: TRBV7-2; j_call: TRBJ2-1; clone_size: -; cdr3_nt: TGTGCCAGCAGCCTATCAGGGGCAGGGGGCTACAATGAGCAGTTCTTC; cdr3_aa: CASSLSGAGGYNEQFF
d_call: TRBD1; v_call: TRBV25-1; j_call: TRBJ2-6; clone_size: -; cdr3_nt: TGTGCCAGCAGTGTAGGGACAGGCCGCTCTGGGGCCAACGTCCTGACTTTC; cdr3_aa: CASSVGTGRSGANVLTF
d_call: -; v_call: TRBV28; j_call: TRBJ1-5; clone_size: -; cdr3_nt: TGTGCCAGCACCGCATTAGGGGTAGGCAATCAGCCCCAGCATTTT; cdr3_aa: CASTALGVGNQPQHF
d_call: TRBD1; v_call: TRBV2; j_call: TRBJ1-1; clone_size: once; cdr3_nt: TGTGCCAGCAGCCCGAGACAGGGGTACACTGAAGCTTTCTTT; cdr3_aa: CASSPRQGYTEAFF
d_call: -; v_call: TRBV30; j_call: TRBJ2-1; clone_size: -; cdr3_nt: TGTGCCTGCCGGGACTCCCTTATGAATGAGCAGTTCTTC; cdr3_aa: CACRDSLMNEQFF
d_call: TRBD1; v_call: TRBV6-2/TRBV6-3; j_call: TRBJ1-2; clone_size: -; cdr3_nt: TGTGCCAGCAGTGAGACAGGGGCTGGTGGCTATGGCTACACCTTC; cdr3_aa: CASSETGAGGYGYTF
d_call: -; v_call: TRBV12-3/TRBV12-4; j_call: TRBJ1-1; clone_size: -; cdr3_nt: TGTGCCAGCAGATCGACAGGCCGAGATGAAGCTTTCTTT; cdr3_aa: CASRSTGRDEAFF
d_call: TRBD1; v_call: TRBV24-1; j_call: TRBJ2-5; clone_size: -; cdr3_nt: TGTGCCACCAGTGGAGGACAGGGGGACCAAGAGACCCAGTACTTC; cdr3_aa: CATSGGQGDQETQYF
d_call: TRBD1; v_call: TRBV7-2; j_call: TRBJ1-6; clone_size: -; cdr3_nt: TGTGCCAGCAGCCTAAGACAGGGTAATTCACCCCTCCACTTT; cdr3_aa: CASSLRQGNSPLHF
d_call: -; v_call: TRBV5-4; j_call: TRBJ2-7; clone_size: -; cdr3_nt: TGTGCCAGCAGCTTGGACAGGAGCTCCTACGAGCAGTACTTC; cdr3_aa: CASSLDRSSYEQYF
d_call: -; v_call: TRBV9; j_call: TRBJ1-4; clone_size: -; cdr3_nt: TGTGCCAGCAGCTTTCAACAGGGCCCTCCTCAGGAAAAACTGTTTTTT; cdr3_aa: CASSFQQGPPQEKLFF
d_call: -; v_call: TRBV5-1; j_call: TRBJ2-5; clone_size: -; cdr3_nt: TGCGCCAGCAGCTTGGAGGGCCTAGCTTGGGCGGAGACCCAGTACTTC; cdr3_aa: CASSLEGLAWAETQYF
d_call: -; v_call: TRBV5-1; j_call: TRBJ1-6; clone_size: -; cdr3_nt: TGCGCCAGCAGCTTGGACAACCCAGGGCTATCGGGTAATTCACCCCTCCACTTT; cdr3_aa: CASSLDNPGLSGNSPLHF
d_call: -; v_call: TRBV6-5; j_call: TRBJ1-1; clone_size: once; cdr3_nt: TGTGCCAGCACTTCGGTTAGGGAGTGGAGCACTGAAGCTTTCTTT; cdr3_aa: CASTSVREWSTEAFF
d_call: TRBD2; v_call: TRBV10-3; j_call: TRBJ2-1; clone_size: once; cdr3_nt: TGTGCCATCAGTCAAAACGGGGGGAATGAGCAGTTCTTC; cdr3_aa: CAISQNGGNEQFF
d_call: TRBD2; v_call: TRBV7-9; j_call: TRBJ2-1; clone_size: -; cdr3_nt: TGTGCCAGCAGCTTTTTTACCCGTGGGAGGGAGGTCCCCTACAATGAGCAGTTCTTC; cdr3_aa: CASSFFTRGREVPYNEQFF
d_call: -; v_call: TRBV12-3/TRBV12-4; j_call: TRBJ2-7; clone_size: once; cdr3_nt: TGTGCCAGCAGTTACTGGTCGCGGGAGCAGTACTTC; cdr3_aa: CASSYWSREQYF
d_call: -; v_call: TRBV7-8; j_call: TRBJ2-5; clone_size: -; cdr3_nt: TGTGCCAGCAGCTCCACAGGGACCCAAGAGACCCAGTACTTC; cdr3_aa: CASSSTGTQETQYF
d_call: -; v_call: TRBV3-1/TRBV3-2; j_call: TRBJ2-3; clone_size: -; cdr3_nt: TGTGCCAGCAGCCATACAGGGTTAGTCACAGATACGCAGTATTTT; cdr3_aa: CASSHTGLVTDTQYF
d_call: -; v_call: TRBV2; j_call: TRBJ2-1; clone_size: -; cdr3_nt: TGTGCCAGGGGGGGCTCCTACAATGAGCAGTTCTTC; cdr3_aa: CARGGSYNEQFF
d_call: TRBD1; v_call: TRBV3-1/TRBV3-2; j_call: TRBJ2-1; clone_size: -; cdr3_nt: TGTGCCAGCAGCCAAGATCTTCGGGACAGGGTAAACAATGAGCAGTTCTTC; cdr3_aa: CASSQDLRDRVNNEQFF